The 25 T cell receptor beta chains in this list originate from one sample, sequenced in a study of T cell responses to AZD1222 COVID-19 vaccine. Sequencing used immunoSEQ multiplex PCR; TCRdb keeps in-frame clones, though not all of them. The sample records 150,000 to 200,000 clones, 88% being singletons. The sample was peripheral blood, taken on day 0 of AZD1222 vaccination. The receptors stem from an adult in good health.

As regards this clone: This same CDR3 is encoded by further DNA sequences in the sample. The chain carries TRBV18 and TRBJ1-2; D might be TRBD1 (6 bases). The CDR3 covers 13 residues. Trimming stripped 2 bases from V and 3 bases from J, with 7 bases between. Per germline, CDR1 KGHSH and CDR2 LQKENI. CDR3 sequence reads: CASSPGGDYGYTF. Here the CDR3 DNA reads TGTGCCAGCTCACCAGGGGGCGACTATGGCTACACCTTC.

The J gene is TRBJ2-2, the V gene TRBV19, with a weak D call TRBD1 (6 bases). The germline V gene has CDR1 LNHDA and CDR2 SQIVND (reference sequence). Between the trimmed V and J ends, which lost 11 bases and 0 bases, there was a span of 16 bases. The CDR3 has 15 residues. The CDR3 sequence is CARSHRVANTGELFF. CDR3 nucleotides: TGTGCCCGATCTCACAGGGTCGCGAACACCGGGGAGCTGTTTTTT.

The CDR3 loop reads CAWSRGDRVTDTQYF. The CDR3 DNA is TGTGCCTGGAGTCGGGGGGACAGGGTGACAGATACGCAGTATTTT. This chain uses TRBV30 with TRBJ2-3; 9 positions match TRBD1. This CDR3 contains 15 residues. Germline CDR1 and CDR2: GTSNPN and SVGIG (reference sequence). V trimming: 2 bases; J trimming: 3 bases; junction bases outside the gene matches: 6.

This clone appeared once. J is TRBJ2-3 and V is TRBV28; 9 bases are a match to TRBD1. J lost 1 base, V lost 6 bases, and 2 bases had no gene match. Germline lookup yields CDR1 MDHEN and CDR2 SYDVKM. This CDR3 spans 14 amino acids. CDR3 amino acids: CASSRTGGTDTQYF. The DNA of the CDR3 is TGTGCCAGCAGCCGGACAGGGGGCACAGATACGCAGTATTTT.

As concerns this clone: Because the CDR3's place on the DNA is in doubt, the DNA is left out and the CDR3 is given as listed by TCRdb. The chain combines TRBV21-1 with TRBJ2-1; whether TRBD1, the table's D call, matches the DNA was not checked. TRBV21-1 is classified as a pseudogene. The CDR3 totals 15 residues, both ends included. CDR3 sequence: CASPKVGAGIGEQFF.

This chain joins TRBV7-2 and TRBJ1-2; TRBD1 aligns across 9 bases. There are 14 residues in the CDR3. Germline V CDR1 and CDR2: SGHTA, FQGNSA. Trimming at V came to 1 base and at J to 8 bases, leaving 5 bases not matched to a gene. The CDR3 is CASSLDRGLGGYTF. The DNA of the CDR3 is TGTGCCAGCAGCTTAGACAGGGGGCTCGGAGGCTACACCTTC.

The chain carries TRBV7-9 and TRBJ2-1; possibly TRBD1 or TRBD2 for D (6 bases each). Germline values: CDR1 SEHNR, CDR2 FQNEAQ (reference sequence). CDR3 length equals 15 residues. Trimming took off 5 bases at V and 10 bases at J, with 21 bases between the two ends. CDR3 amino acids: CASSPGTLGANEQFF. CDR3 sequence (DNA): TGTGCCAGCAGCCCCGGGACTCTGGGGGCCAACGAGCAGTTCTTC.

The V call is TRBV28, the J call TRBJ1-2; D is undetermined. V was cut by 1 base and J by 8 bases, with 14 bases left in between. This CDR3 contains 14 residues. CDR1 is MDHEN and CDR2 is SYDVKM in the germline V gene. The CDR3 protein is CASSLFRSGQGYTF. CDR3 nucleotides: TGTGCCAGCAGTTTATTTCGATCGGGTCAGGGCTACACCTTC.

This clone was seen just once. The chain joins TRBV13 to TRBJ2-7, with D unresolved. The CDR3 loop spans 12 amino acids. CDR1 and CDR2 (germline): PRHDT, FYEKMQ (reference sequence). V was shortened by 1 base and J by 4 bases, with 5 bases between the two germline ends. The CDR3: CASSLERYEQYF. CDR3 nucleotides: TGTGCCAGCAGCTTAGAGAGGTACGAGCAGTACTTC.

The chain uses TRBV19 and TRBJ2-5; D not resolved. V dropped 5 bases and J dropped 6 bases, with 7 bases sitting between them. Per the germline V gene, CDR1 is LNHDA and CDR2 is SQIVND (reference sequence). The CDR3 length is 11 residues. The CDR3 region has the DNA TGTGCCAGTAGTGCCCATCAGACCCAGTACTTC. Translated: CASSAHQTQYF.

This clone was counted a single time. The chain couples TRBV9 to TRBJ2-1, with no clear D. V was clipped by 0 bases and J by 0 bases, with 10 bases between them. This CDR3 region has 16 residues. CDR1 is SGDLS and CDR2 is YYNGEE in the germline V gene. CDR3 bases: TGTGCCAGCAGCGTAGAAGGGTGGAGCTCCTACAATGAGCAGTTCTTC. It translates to CASSVEGWSSYNEQFF.

This sequence joins TRBV6-6 and TRBJ2-7; D might be TRBD1 (5 bases). This CDR3 has 15 residues. CDR1 is MNHNY and CDR2 is SVGAGI in the germline V gene (reference sequence). With 5 bases removed from V and 0 bases from J, the gap between germline ends came to 14 bases. The chain's CDR3 is CASSVDRLSSYEQYF. As DNA, the CDR3 is TGTGCCAGCAGTGTCGACAGACTGAGCTCCTACGAGCAGTACTTC.

This chain connects TRBV19 to TRBJ2-4; D gene uncertain. Trimming stripped 6 bases from V and 8 bases from J, with 17 bases between. Germline CDR1 is LNHDA and CDR2 is SQIVND (reference sequence). CDR3 length equals 14 residues. The CDR3 protein is CASRRHSPGDIQYF. The CDR3 DNA reads TGTGCCAGTAGACGACATAGCCCTGGGGACATTCAGTACTTC.

The V and J genes are TRBV27 and TRBJ1-5; perhaps TRBD1 as D (5 bases). The germline CDR1 and CDR2 sequences are MNHEY and SMNVEV (reference sequence). The CDR3 sequence is 17 residues long. V lost 2 bases to trimming and J lost 3 bases, with 17 bases between them. The CDR3 sequence is CASSLNSGGAVNQPQHF. The CDR3 DNA sequence: TGTGCCAGCAGTTTAAACTCCGGTGGGGCCGTCAATCAGCCCCAGCATTTT.

The rearrangement links TRBV5-1 to TRBJ2-5; the D is unclear. The length of the CDR3 is 15 residues. CDR1 and CDR2 from the germline V gene are SGHRS and YFSETQ. Trimming shortened V by 4 bases and J by 1 base, and 14 bases separated the two germline ends. The CDR3 spells CASSPGYSPQETQYF. CDR3 nucleotide sequence: TGCGCCAGCAGCCCAGGATACAGCCCCCAAGAGACCCAGTACTTC.

The chain is built from TRBV7-2 and TRBJ2-5; D unclear. The V gene lost 3 bases and the J gene lost 4 bases, with 18 bases spanning the gap. CDR3 size: 16 residues. Germline V gene sequence: CDR1 SGHTA, CDR2 FQGNSA. As DNA, the CDR3 is TGTGCCAGCAGCTTCCGAGGAGCCCCCGGAAGAGAGACCCAGTACTTC. Protein: CASSFRGAPGRETQYF.

V usage is TRBV28 and J usage is TRBJ2-1; TRBD1 is a possible D gene (6 bases). The CDR3 covers 14 residues. The V and J ends lost 6 bases and 4 bases respectively, with 13 bases between them. CDR1 and CDR2 (germline): MDHEN, SYDVKM. CDR3 sequence: CASSPLGQYNEQFF. In DNA, the CDR3 is TGTGCCAGCAGCCCCCTCGGACAGTACAATGAGCAGTTCTTC.

The chain combines TRBV6-6 with TRBJ1-2; the match to TRBD1 covers 7 bases. CDR3 length: 13 amino acids. J lost 4 bases, V lost 8 bases, and 7 bases had no gene match. CDR1 and CDR2 (germline): MNHNY, SVGAGI (reference sequence). This CDR3 reads CASAGGDSYGYTF. The CDR3 region has the DNA TGTGCCAGCGCGGGAGGGGACAGCTATGGCTACACCTTC.

The chain has TRBV9 and TRBJ1-1; D ambiguous. The CDR3 is made up of 13 amino acids. Germline CDR1 reads SGDLS; CDR2 reads YYNGEE. V was trimmed by 3 bases and J by 0 bases, leaving 6 bases between them. The CDR3 region has the DNA TGTGCCAGCAGCGATCAGTTGAACACTGAAGCTTTCTTT. This encodes CASSDQLNTEAFF.

The rearrangement joins TRBV7-6 to TRBJ1-3; D may be TRBD1 (6 bases). V was trimmed by 5 bases and J by 0 bases, leaving 17 bases between them. Germline V gene data show CDR1 as SGHVS and CDR2 as FNYEAQ. The CDR3 contains 17 residues. The chain's CDR3 is CASSPFQGLYSGNTIYF. DNA for the CDR3: TGTGCCAGCAGCCCCTTCCAGGGGCTTTACTCTGGAAACACCATATATTTT. Full variable domain (outside the CDR3, taken from reference TRBV7-6 and TRBJ1-3): GAGVSQSPRYKVTKRGQDVALRCDPISGHVSLYWYRQALGQGPEFLTYFNYEAQQDKSGLPNDRFSAERPEGSISTLTIQRTEQRDSAMYRCASSPFQGLYSGNTIYFGEGSWLTVV.

The chain joins TRBV7-3 to TRBJ1-1; D might be TRBD1 (6 bases). Germline V gene data show CDR1 as SGHTA and CDR2 as FQGTGA. There are 15 residues in the CDR3. The ends were cut back, 5 bases at V and 5 bases at J, with 18 bases in the middle. The DNA of the CDR3 is TGTGCCAGCAGCCCCTCTTTCGGGCAGGGGACTGAAGCTTTCTTT. It codes for CASSPSFGQGTEAFF.

The chain links TRBV24-1 to TRBJ2-5; 10 bases match TRBD2. This CDR3 spans 16 amino acids. Per germline, CDR1 KGHDR and CDR2 SFDVKD. The trim removed 0 bases at V and 3 bases at J, leaving 3 bases unmatched. The CDR3 DNA is TGTGCCACCAGTGATTTGCAGCGGGGGGGAGAAGAGACCCAGTACTTC. Its translation is CATSDLQRGGEETQYF.

The chain uses TRBV9 and TRBJ1-3; 7 bases map to TRBD1. Germline V gene lookup returns CDR1 SGDLS and CDR2 YYNGEE. V dropped 4 bases and J dropped 4; count of bases not matched to a gene: 8. This CDR3 is 15 amino acids long. The CDR3 DNA follows: TGTGCCAGCAGCTCGGGACAGTCTCCGGGAAACACCATATATTTT. It yields the protein CASSSGQSPGNTIYF.

This chain uses TRBV10-3 with TRBJ2-2; D ambiguous. Germline values: CDR1 ENHRY, CDR2 SYGVKD. Between the trimmed V and J ends, which lost 8 bases and 0 bases, there was a span of 7 bases. CDR3 length: 13 residues. CDR3 amino acids: CAISFPNTGELFF. As DNA, the CDR3 is TGTGCCATCTCTTTTCCGAACACCGGGGAGCTGTTTTTT.

The CDR3 coding sequence is TGTGCCTGGACCCACAGCCATATCGGTGAACTGTTTTTT. This sequence encodes CAWTHSHIGELFF. This chain links TRBV30 with TRBJ1-4; no definite D call. The V gene lost 4 bases and the J gene lost 12 bases, with 18 bases spanning the gap. This CDR3 comprises 13 residues. CDR1 GTSNPN and CDR2 SVGIG come from the germline V gene (reference sequence).